This passage covers 21 T cell receptor beta chains from one sample sequenced in a study of blood T cells in healthy people across ages (dated by TCRdb to the mid-2010s). Libraries came from 5' RACE. Reads for this sample came from an Illumina HiSeq 2500. A second PCR of 7 to 11 cycles was run with a J-beta primer mix and a sample-barcoded 5' primer. The public reads were reanalyzed by TCRdb: fastp trimming at Q25, MiXCR alignment, in-frame beta chains only. Every CDR3 protein is listed once, alongside the most common genes and DNA of its rows. Here the sample has 1.5 million to 1.8 million distinct CDR3 sequences; about 42% occur a single time. The ten largest clonotypes hold roughly 3.7% of the sample. Sequencing used blood. The receptors were gathered from a young woman in good health.

V and J are TRBV12-3 or TRBV12-4 and TRBJ1-5; D might be TRBD1 (5 bases). The CDR3 has 14 amino acids. Trimming pared 3 bases from V and 3 bases from J, leaving 9 bases between. CDR3 residues: CASSFVGHNQPQHF. In nucleotides, the CDR3 is TGTGCCAGCAGTTTCGTCGGACACAATCAGCCCCAGCATTTT.

With regard to this clonotype: This sequence may be a read error, since a much larger clone differs from it by one base. This rearrangement joins TRBV12-3 or TRBV12-4 to TRBJ2-7; tentatively, D is TRBD1 (6 bases). The V end was cut by 4 bases, the J end by 5 bases, with 12 bases between. This CDR3 has 13 amino acids. CDR3 nucleotides: TGTGCCAGCAGTTCAGGGGCCCCCGACGAGCAGTACTTC. Protein: CASSSGAPDEQYF.

V gene TRBV30 combines with J gene TRBJ2-3; tentatively, D is TRBD1 (5 bases). The CDR3 is made up of 13 amino acids. Germline V gene data show CDR1 as GTSNPN and CDR2 as SVGIG (reference sequence). V dropped 4 bases and J dropped 4 bases, with 12 bases sitting between them. CDR3 loop: CAWTQGMADTQYF. The DNA of the CDR3 is TGTGCCTGGACTCAGGGAATGGCAGATACGCAGTATTTT.

The chain links TRBV6-1 to TRBJ2-2; 15 bases agree with TRBD2. V lost 7 bases and J lost 5; bases outside the gene matches: 20. The germline CDR1 and CDR2 sequences are MNHNS and SASEGT. This CDR3 spans 21 amino acids. The CDR3 coding sequence is TGTGCCAGCACCACTCTCAATCCGGGACTAGCGGGGGGAGATTTAACCGGGGAGCTGTTTTTT. Amino acids: CASTTLNPGLAGGDLTGELFF.

This sequence joins TRBV10-3 and TRBJ2-5, with 7 bases lining up with TRBD1. The CDR3 covers 14 residues. Looked up from germline, CDR1 is ENHRY and CDR2 is SYGVKD. V was pared by 2 bases and J by 5 bases, with 5 bases of the junction left unmatched. The CDR3 reads CAISETGQAETQYF. The CDR3 DNA reads as TGTGCCATCAGTGAGACCGGACAGGCGGAGACCCAGTACTTC.

A few counts support this clonotype. V is TRBV6-5 and J is TRBJ1-2; D uncertain. CDR3 length equals 13 residues. Trimming left V 2 bases short and J 4 bases short, with 8 bases between. Germline V lookup: CDR1 MNHEY, CDR2 SVGAGI. The CDR3 is CASSYGSPYGYTF. The CDR3 coding sequence is TGTGCCAGCAGTTACGGCAGCCCCTATGGCTACACCTTC.

A single count supports this clonotype. The chain has TRBV20-1 and TRBJ2-1, with 9 bases lining up with TRBD2. CDR3 size: 18 residues. CDR1 is DFQATT and CDR2 is SNEGSKA in the germline V gene (reference sequence). Trimming cost V 1 base and J 6 bases; bases outside gene matches: 16. This CDR3 is CSARGGFSGRGPGNEQFF. The CDR3 bases are TGCAGTGCTAGAGGTGGATTTAGCGGGAGAGGCCCTGGCAATGAGCAGTTCTTC.

The chain joins TRBV28 to TRBJ1-1; 8 positions agree with TRBD1. The CDR3 length is 18 residues. Germline-derived CDR1 and CDR2 are MDHEN and SYDVKM. V shed 5 bases, J shed 2 bases, and the junction held 16 bases outside the gene matches. CDR3 nucleotides: TGTGCCAGCAGTCCCCCCAGGGGGCGAGGAGCGCTCAACACTGAAGCTTTCTTT. Protein: CASSPPRGRGALNTEAFF. Variable domain in full (rest from reference TRBV28 and TRBJ1-1): DVKVTQSSRYLVKRTGEKVFLECVQDMDHENMFWYRQDPGLGLRLIYFSYDVKMKEKGDIPEGYSVSREKKERFSLILESASTNQTSMYLCASSPPRGRGALNTEAFFGQGTRLTVV.

This clonotype was picked up a small number of times. This chain uses TRBV29-1 with TRBJ2-5, with D uncertain. The CDR3 sequence is 10 residues long. Trimming stripped 2 bases from V and 7 bases from J, with 5 bases between. Germline CDR1 and CDR2: SQVTM and ANQGSEA. Here the CDR3 reads CSVEIGTQYF. In DNA form, the CDR3 reads TGCAGCGTTGAAATCGGGACCCAGTACTTC.

The rearrangement joins TRBV5-1 to TRBJ2-7; 7 bases map to TRBD1. The CDR3 consists of 16 residues. Per germline, CDR1 SGHRS and CDR2 YFSETQ. V lost 2 bases, J lost 1 base, and 9 bases stayed unmatched. The CDR3 DNA reads TGCGCCAGCAGCTTACCCCCGGGACAGACATCCTACGAGCAGTACTTC. Translating gives CASSLPPGQTSYEQYF. The whole variable domain, filled in from reference TRBV5-1 and TRBJ2-7, reads KAGVTQTPRYLIKTRGQQVTLSCSPISGHRSVSWYQQTPGQGLQFLFEYFSETQRNKGNFPGRFSGRQFSNSRSEMNVSTLELGDSALYLCASSLPPGQTSYEQYFGPGTRLTVT.

This clonotype was recorded a few times. CDR3 amino acids: CSAATDTDYGYTF. As DNA, the CDR3 is TGCAGTGCAGCTACCGACACAGACTATGGCTACACCTTC. V usage is TRBV20-1 and J usage is TRBJ1-2; the D is unclear. The CDR3 is 13 residues long. Per germline, CDR1 DFQATT and CDR2 SNEGSKA (reference sequence). Deletions cut 6 bases from V and 3 bases from J, with 14 bases between.

This clonotype was counted once. The CDR3 bases are TGTGCCAGCAGCCAGCGGACGGACTCCTACAATGAGCAGTTCTTC. Protein sequence: CASSQRTDSYNEQFF. The chain employs TRBV7-9 and TRBJ2-1; D is perhaps TRBD2 (5 bases). The germline V gene has CDR1 SEHNR and CDR2 FQNEAQ (reference sequence). The CDR3 totals 15 residues. Trimming left V 5 bases short and J 0 bases short, with 11 bases between.

This clonotype came up a few times. The V call is TRBV6-5, the J call TRBJ2-3; 12 bases line up with TRBD2. This CDR3 is built from 20 residues. V lost 4 bases to trimming and J lost 0 bases; unmatched junction nucleotides: 14. Germline CDR1 and CDR2: MNHEY and SVGAGI. For the CDR3, the DNA is TGTGCCAGCAGTTCCCAACTAGCGGGGGGATATTTTTCTAGCACAGATACGCAGTATTTT. The encoded protein is CASSSQLAGGYFSSTDTQYF.

The chain combines TRBV24-1 with TRBJ1-5; D gene unclear. The germline V gene encodes CDR1 KGHDR and CDR2 SFDVKD. CDR3 length equals 12 residues. The V end lost 7 bases, the J end lost 4 bases, and 7 bases lay between the germline ends. This CDR3 is CATRDINQPQHF. The CDR3 nucleotides are TGTGCCACCAGGGATATAAATCAGCCCCAGCATTTT.

This chain joins TRBV4-1 and TRBJ2-7; TRBD1 aligns across 9 bases. Germline V gene data show CDR1 as MGHRA and CDR2 as YSYEKL. The CDR3 extends over 18 amino acids. V shed 0 bases and J 2 bases; nucleotides not matched to a gene: 11. CDR3 bases: TGCGCCAGCAGCCAAGAGGGTATTGGGGGACAGGGAACCTACGAGCAGTACTTC. Encoded protein: CASSQEGIGGQGTYEQYF.

This clonotype has a handful of counts. The chain recombines TRBV20-1 with TRBJ2-7; 7 bases agree with TRBD2. V was pared by 3 bases and J by 3 bases, with 14 bases of the junction left unmatched. Per germline, CDR1 DFQATT and CDR2 SNEGSKA (reference sequence). The CDR3 totals 16 residues. This CDR3 is CSARSPLRESFYEQYF. Written as DNA, the CDR3 is TGCAGTGCTAGGTCTCCCCTGCGGGAGAGCTTCTACGAGCAGTACTTC.

The J gene is TRBJ2-7, the V gene TRBV27; 7 bases agree with TRBD2. This CDR3 spans 14 amino acids. In germline, CDR1 is MNHEY, CDR2 SMNVEV (reference sequence). Germline trimming cut 5 bases from V and 4 bases from J; bases unmatched to any gene: 8. The CDR3 DNA reads TGTGCCAGCAGTATCGCGGGAGTTATGTACGAGCAGTACTTC. The encoded protein is CASSIAGVMYEQYF.

This clonotype was picked up one time. The chain uses TRBV5-4 and TRBJ2-4; 7 bases are shared with TRBD1. The closer fit of TRBJ2-7 to the DNA end suggests the J call may be wrong. Germline assignment: CDR1 SGHNT and CDR2 YYREEE (reference sequence). This CDR3 is 14 amino acids long. The CDR3 sequence is CASSEPGQLYEQYF. The DNA for the CDR3 is TGTGCCAGCAGCGAACCGGGACAGCTCTACGAGCAGTACTTC.

V and J are TRBV15 and TRBJ1-2, with D hard to call. CDR3 length: 13 amino acids. In germline, CDR1 is LNHNV, CDR2 YYDKDF (reference sequence). V lost 0 bases, J lost 7 bases, and 9 bases lay in between. The CDR3 sequence: CATSRERGFGYTF. The CDR3, as DNA: TGTGCCACCAGCAGAGAGCGCGGGTTTGGCTACACCTTC.

This clonotype was seen a few times. The chain carries TRBV11-2 and TRBJ2-3; TRBD1 aligns across 8 bases. This CDR3 comprises 15 residues. The germline CDR1 and CDR2 sequences are SGHAT and FQNNGV. The J segment lost 8 bases and the V segment lost 5 bases, leaving 12 bases of the junction unmatched. CDR3 residues: CASSTTAGTGLTQYF. CDR3 coding DNA: TGTGCCAGCAGCACCACCGCCGGGACAGGCCTTACGCAGTATTTT.

The chain joins TRBV10-3 to TRBJ1-5; 8 bases line up with TRBD1. The CDR3 is made up of 17 amino acids. After removal of 3 bases from V and 0 bases from J, the junction contained 7 bases not matched to a gene. Per the germline V gene, CDR1 is ENHRY and CDR2 is SYGVKD. The CDR3 region has the DNA TGTGCCATCAGTGAAGGACAGGGACTTTATAGCAATCAGCCCCAGCATTTT. Its translation: CAISEGQGLYSNQPQHF.